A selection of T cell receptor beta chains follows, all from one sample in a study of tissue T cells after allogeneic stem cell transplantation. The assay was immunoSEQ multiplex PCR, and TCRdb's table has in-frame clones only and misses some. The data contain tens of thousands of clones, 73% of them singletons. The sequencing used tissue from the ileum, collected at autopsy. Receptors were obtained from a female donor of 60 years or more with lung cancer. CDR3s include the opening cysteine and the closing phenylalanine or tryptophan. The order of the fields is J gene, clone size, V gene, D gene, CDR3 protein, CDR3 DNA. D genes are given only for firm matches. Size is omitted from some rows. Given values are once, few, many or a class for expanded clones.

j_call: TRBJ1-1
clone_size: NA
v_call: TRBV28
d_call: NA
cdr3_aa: CASSLRNTEAFF
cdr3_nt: TGTGCCAGCAGTTTGCGGAACACTGAAGCTTTCTTT

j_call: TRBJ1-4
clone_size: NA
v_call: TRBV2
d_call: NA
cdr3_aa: CASHGSSLGQFNEKLFF
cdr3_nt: TGTGCCTCCCACGGATCTTCTTTAGGACAGTTCAATGAAAAACTGTTTTTT

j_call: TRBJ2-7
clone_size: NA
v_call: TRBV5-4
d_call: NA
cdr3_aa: CASSRLGSPYEQYF
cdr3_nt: TGTGCCAGCAGCCGTCTAGGGTCCCCCTACGAGCAGTACTTC

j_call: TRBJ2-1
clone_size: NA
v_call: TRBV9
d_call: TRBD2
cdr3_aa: CASSVGGSGRSYNEQFF
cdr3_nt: TGTGCCAGCAGCGTAGGGGGTAGCGGGAGATCCTACAATGAGCAGTTCTTC

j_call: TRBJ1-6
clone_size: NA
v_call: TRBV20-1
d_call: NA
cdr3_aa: CSARVGSPLHF
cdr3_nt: TGCAGTGCTAGAGTAGGTTCACCCCTCCACTTT

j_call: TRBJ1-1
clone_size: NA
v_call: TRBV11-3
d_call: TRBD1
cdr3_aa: CASSYAGQGGTEAFF
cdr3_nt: TGTGCCAGCAGCTACGCCGGACAGGGCGGCACTGAAGCTTTCTTT

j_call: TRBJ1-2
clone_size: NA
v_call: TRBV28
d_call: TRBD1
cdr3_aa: CASSYFDRGGGYTF
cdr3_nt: TGTGCCAGCAGTTACTTCGACAGGGGGGGTGGCTACACCTTC

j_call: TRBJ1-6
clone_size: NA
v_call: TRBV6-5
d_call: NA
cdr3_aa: CASSYRSSYNSPLHF
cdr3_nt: TGTGCCAGCAGTTACAGGTCCTCCTATAATTCACCCCTCCACTTT

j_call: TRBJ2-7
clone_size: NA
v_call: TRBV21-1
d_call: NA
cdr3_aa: CASSNSEEQYF
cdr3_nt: TGTGCCAGCAGCAACAGCGAGGAGCAGTACTTC

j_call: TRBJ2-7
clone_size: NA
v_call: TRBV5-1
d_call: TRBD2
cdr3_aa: CASSIGTSGLYEQYF
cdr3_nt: TGCGCCAGCAGCATAGGGACTAGCGGTCTCTACGAGCAGTACTTC

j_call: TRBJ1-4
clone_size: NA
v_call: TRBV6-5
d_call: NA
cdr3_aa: CASSPGATNEKLFF
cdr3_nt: TGTGCCAGCAGCCCGGGGGCAACTAATGAAAAACTGTTTTTT

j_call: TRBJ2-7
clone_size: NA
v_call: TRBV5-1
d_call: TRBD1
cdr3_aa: CASSFTGGYEQYF
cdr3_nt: TGCGCCAGCAGCTTCACAGGGGGGTACGAGCAGTACTTC

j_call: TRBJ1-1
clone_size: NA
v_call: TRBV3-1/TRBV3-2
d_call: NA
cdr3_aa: CASSQLGVGGAFF
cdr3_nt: TGTGCCAGCAGCCAATTAGGGGTGGGGGGAGCTTTCTTT

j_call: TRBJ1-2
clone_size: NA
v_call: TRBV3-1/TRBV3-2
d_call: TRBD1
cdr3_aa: CASSQVGGRGLGYTF
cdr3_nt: TGTGCCAGCAGCCAAGTTGGTGGCAGGGGGCTTGGCTACACCTTC

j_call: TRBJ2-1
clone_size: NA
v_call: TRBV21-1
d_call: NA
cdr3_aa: CASPPVDSSYNEQFF
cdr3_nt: TGTGCCAGCCCGCCTGTTGACAGCTCCTACAATGAGCAGTTCTTC

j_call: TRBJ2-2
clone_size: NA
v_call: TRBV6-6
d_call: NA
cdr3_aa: CASSPETGSTNTGELFF
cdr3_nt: TGTGCCAGCAGTCCAGAAACCGGTAGCACCAACACCGGGGAGCTGTTTTTT

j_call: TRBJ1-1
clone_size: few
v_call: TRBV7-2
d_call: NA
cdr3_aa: CASSLVHGMNTEAFF
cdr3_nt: TGTGCCAGCAGCTTAGTGCATGGGATGAACACTGAAGCTTTCTTT

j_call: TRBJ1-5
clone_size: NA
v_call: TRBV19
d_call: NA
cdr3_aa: CASQRADSDQPQHF
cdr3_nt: TGTGCCAGCCAACGGGCAGACTCCGATCAGCCCCAGCATTTT

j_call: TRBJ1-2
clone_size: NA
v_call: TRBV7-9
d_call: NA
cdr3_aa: CASSARGDTYGYTF
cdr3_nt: TGTGCCAGCAGCGCGCGCGGGGACACCTATGGCTACACCTTC

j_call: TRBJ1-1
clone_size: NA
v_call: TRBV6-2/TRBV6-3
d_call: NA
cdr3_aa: CASSYRGAFSNTEAFF
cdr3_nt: TGTGCCAGCAGTTACAGAGGGGCCTTCTCGAACACTGAAGCTTTCTTT

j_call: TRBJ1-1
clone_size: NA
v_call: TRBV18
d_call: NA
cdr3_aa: CASSPRQDGGSMNTEAFF
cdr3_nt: TGTGCCAGCTCACCACGGCAAGACGGGGGTAGTATGAACACTGAAGCTTTCTTT

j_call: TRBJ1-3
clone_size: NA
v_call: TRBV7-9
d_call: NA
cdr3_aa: CASSLFEPSGNTIYF
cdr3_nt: TGTGCCAGCAGCTTGTTTGAGCCCTCTGGAAACACCATATATTTT

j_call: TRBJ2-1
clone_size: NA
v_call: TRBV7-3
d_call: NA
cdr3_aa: CASSPRGSGLNNEQFF
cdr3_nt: TGTGCCAGCAGCCCCCGGGGTTCCGGGTTAAACAATGAGCAGTTCTTC

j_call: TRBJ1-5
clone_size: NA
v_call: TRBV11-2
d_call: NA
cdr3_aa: CASSLASGQPQHF
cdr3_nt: TGTGCCAGCAGCTTAGCATCGGGGCAGCCCCAGCATTTT

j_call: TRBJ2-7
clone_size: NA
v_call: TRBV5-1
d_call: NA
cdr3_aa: CASSRQAQRDEQYF
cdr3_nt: TGCGCCAGCAGCCGTCAGGCCCAGCGGGACGAGCAGTACTTC

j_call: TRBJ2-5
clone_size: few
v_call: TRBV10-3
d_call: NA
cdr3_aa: CAISVGGPQETQYF
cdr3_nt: TGTGCCATCAGTGTCGGGGGCCCCCAAGAGACCCAGTACTTC

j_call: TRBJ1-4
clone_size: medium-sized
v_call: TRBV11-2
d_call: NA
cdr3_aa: CASSLGSPVWKLFF
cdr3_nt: TGTGCCAGCAGCTTAGGTTCACCTGTGTGGAAACTGTTTTTT

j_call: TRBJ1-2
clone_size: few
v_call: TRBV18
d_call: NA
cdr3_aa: CASSPRVGNYGYTF
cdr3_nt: TGTGCCAGCTCTCCACGGGTTGGTAACTATGGCTACACCTTC